Listed below are T cell receptor beta chains from one sample, sequenced in a study of blood T cell repertoires in COVID-19. Using immunoSEQ multiplex PCR, the repertoire was profiled, and TCRdb retains in-frame clones only, with some absent. Of about 220,000 clones in the sample, 80% to 90% are singletons; the top ten hold roughly 3%. What was sequenced was PBMCs or T cells enriched from blood (not recorded which). Receptors originate from a young woman in a cohort exposed to, infected with or recovered from COVID-19 (not recorded which). Each CDR3 is given with its conserved first and last residue. A D gene is named only where the DNA matches it firmly. Not every row has a clone size; where given, it reads once, few, many or a size class.

j_gene,d_gene,v_gene,abundance,CDR3nt,CDR3aa
TRBJ1-2,NA,TRBV28,NA,TGTGCCAGCAGACGTGACCGGGACATTGGGGGCTACACCTTC,CASRRDRDIGGYTF
TRBJ2-4,NA,TRBV3-1/TRBV3-2,NA,TGTGCCAGCAGCCAGGGGGGGACAGGAGCCAAAAACATTCAGTACTTC,CASSQGGTGAKNIQYF
TRBJ2-7,NA,TRBV28,NA,TGTGCCAGCAGTCTGCTACTAGACTACGAGCAGTACTTC,CASSLLLDYEQYF
TRBJ2-3,NA,TRBV24-1,NA,TGTGCCACCAGTGATTTCGCCCGACACTCTAGCACAGATACGCAGTATTTT,CATSDFARHSSTDTQYF
TRBJ2-3,TRBD2,TRBV7-8,NA,TGTGCCAGCAGCTCCCTCGAGCGGGAGTCTCTGGCGCAGTATTTT,CASSSLERESLAQYF
TRBJ1-2,TRBD1,TRBV27,NA,TGTGCCAGCAGTTCGCACAGGGGAGGCGGCTACACCTTC,CASSSHRGGGYTF
TRBJ2-2,NA,TRBV15,NA,TGTGCCACCAGCAGAGGACTAGGTCGGAACACCGGGGAGCTGTTTTTT,CATSRGLGRNTGELFF
TRBJ2-2,NA,TRBV5-1,NA,TGCGCCAGCGGTCCTCGGACTTCTTACACCGGGGAGCTGTTTTTT,CASGPRTSYTGELFF
TRBJ1-1,NA,TRBV18,NA,TGTGCCAGCCTTGAATCCGCGGCCACTGAAGCTTTCTTT,CASLESAATEAFF
TRBJ1-2,TRBD1,TRBV19,NA,TGTGCCAGTAGCTCTCCGAGGGACAGGGCTCGGGATGGCTACACCTTC,CASSSPRDRARDGYTF
TRBJ1-1,TRBD1,TRBV10-3,NA,TGTGCCATCAGTAGGGACAGGGGACCAGGGTATGAGGCTTTCTTT,CAISRDRGPGYEAFF
TRBJ1-2,NA,TRBV11-2,NA,TGTGCCAGCAGCCCCGGATGGCCCAGGGGCTATGGCTACACCTTC,CASSPGWPRGYGYTF
TRBJ2-1,TRBD1,TRBV7-3,NA,TGTGCCAGCAGCTTAGACAGGGGGCAGGGTGAGCAGTTCTTC,CASSLDRGQGEQFF
TRBJ1-4,NA,TRBV6-2/TRBV6-3,NA,TGTGCCAGCAGTTCCCCCCACGGCAGGGCGGATGAAAAACTGTTTTTT,CASSSPHGRADEKLFF
TRBJ2-7,NA,TRBV4-2,NA,TGTGCCAGCAGCCCATCCGATCGGGGTACCTACGAGCAGTACTTC,CASSPSDRGTYEQYF
TRBJ1-6,NA,TRBV27,NA,TGTGCCAGCAGTTTATCAATCCGAGGGAGGCTGACCAATTCACCCCTCCACTTT,CASSLSIRGRLTNSPLHF
TRBJ2-3,TRBD2,TRBV5-1,NA,TGCGCCAGCAGCCCTAGCGGGAGTAGGACAGATACGCAGTATTTT,CASSPSGSRTDTQYF
TRBJ2-5,NA,TRBV12-3/TRBV12-4,NA,TGTGCCAGCAGGCAGAATCAAGAGACCCAGTACTTC,CASRQNQETQYF
TRBJ2-3,TRBD2,TRBV30,NA,TGTGCCTGGAGTGTACCCGGACTAGCGGGAGATTCGACAGATACGCAGTATTTT,CAWSVPGLAGDSTDTQYF
TRBJ2-2,NA,TRBV7-3,NA,TGTGCCAGCAGCTACCGAGCGGCCGGGGAGCTGTTTTTT,CASSYRAAGELFF
TRBJ1-3,TRBD1,TRBV18,NA,TGTGCCAGCTCACCACATGAGCCCGGACAGGGTGGAAACACCATATATTTT,CASSPHEPGQGGNTIYF
TRBJ2-5,TRBD1,TRBV29-1,NA,TGCAGCCCCCCTACAGGGGCCGAAGAGACCCAGTACTTC,CSPPTGAEETQYF
TRBJ2-1,NA,TRBV24-1,NA,TGTGCCACCGGCGGGTTAGCCTACAATGAGCAGTTCTTC,CATGGLAYNEQFF
TRBJ1-5,NA,TRBV2,NA,TGTGCCAGCAGGGCGAACAGTTATAGCAATCAGCCCCAGCATTTT,CASRANSYSNQPQHF
TRBJ1-1,NA,TRBV7-9,NA,TGTGCCAGCAGCTTCCGTAACACTGAAGCTTTCTTT,CASSFRNTEAFF
TRBJ1-1,NA,TRBV24-1,NA,TGTGCCACCAGTGAAGGGGGGAACACTGAAGCTTTCTTT,CATSEGGNTEAFF
TRBJ1-5,NA,TRBV10-2,NA,TGCGCCAGCAGTGAAACAGGGCGACCGAATCAGCCCCAGCATTTT,CASSETGRPNQPQHF
TRBJ1-1,NA,TRBV10-2,NA,TGCGCCAGCAGGGTACAGGGATTTACTGAAGCTTTCTTT,CASRVQGFTEAFF
TRBJ1-1,NA,TRBV5-1,NA,TGCGCCAGCAGCTTGGCAAGGGGTAACACTGAAGCTTTCTTT,CASSLARGNTEAFF
TRBJ1-2,TRBD1,TRBV28,NA,TGTGCCAGCAGTTCGCCGGGACAGGGGGCGGATGGCTACACCTTC,CASSSPGQGADGYTF
TRBJ1-2,TRBD1,TRBV5-1,NA,TGCGCCAGCAGACAACAGGGGAACGCTAACTATGGCTACACCTTC,CASRQQGNANYGYTF
TRBJ1-4,NA,TRBV28,few,TGTGCCAGCAGTTTTGTCGGTGGAACTAATGAAAAACTGTTTTTT,CASSFVGGTNEKLFF
TRBJ2-1,TRBD2,TRBV7-9,NA,TGTGCCAGCAGCTTGTTCAAACTAGCGACTTCCTACAATGAGCAGTTCTTC,CASSLFKLATSYNEQFF
TRBJ1-5,NA,TRBV10-3,NA,TGTGCCATCAGTGTCGACAGCAGCAATCAGCCCCAGCATTTT,CAISVDSSNQPQHF
TRBJ2-7,TRBD2,TRBV19,few,TGTGCCAGTAGTATAATGCGGGGGGCCTACGAGCAGTACTTC,CASSIMRGAYEQYF
TRBJ2-5,NA,TRBV3-1/TRBV3-2,once,TGTGCCAGCAGCCATAGTCCGGCAGGAGAGACCCAGTACTTC,CASSHSPAGETQYF
TRBJ1-3,NA,TRBV9,NA,TGTGCCAGCAGCCCCGGGGGTCTGGACACCATATATTTT,CASSPGGLDTIYF
TRBJ1-4,NA,TRBV29-1,once,TGCAGCGTTGGGACAGTTGCAACTAATGAAAAACTGTTTTTT,CSVGTVATNEKLFF